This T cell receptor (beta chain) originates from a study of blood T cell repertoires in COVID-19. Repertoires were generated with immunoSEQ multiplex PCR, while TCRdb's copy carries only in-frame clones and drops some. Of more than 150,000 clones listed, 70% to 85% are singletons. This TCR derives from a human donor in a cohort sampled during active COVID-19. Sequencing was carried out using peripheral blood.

The CDR3 region is CASSLLFISGVYTEAFF. Here the CDR3 DNA reads TGTGCCAGCAGCTTGCTGTTCATCTCCGGGGTGTACACTGAAGCTTTCTTT. The rearrangement joins TRBV5-4 to TRBJ1-1; D not resolved. Germline CDR1 reads SGHNT; CDR2 reads YYREEE (reference sequence). V was cut by 1 base and J by 3 bases, with 19 bases left in between. This CDR3 region has 17 residues.